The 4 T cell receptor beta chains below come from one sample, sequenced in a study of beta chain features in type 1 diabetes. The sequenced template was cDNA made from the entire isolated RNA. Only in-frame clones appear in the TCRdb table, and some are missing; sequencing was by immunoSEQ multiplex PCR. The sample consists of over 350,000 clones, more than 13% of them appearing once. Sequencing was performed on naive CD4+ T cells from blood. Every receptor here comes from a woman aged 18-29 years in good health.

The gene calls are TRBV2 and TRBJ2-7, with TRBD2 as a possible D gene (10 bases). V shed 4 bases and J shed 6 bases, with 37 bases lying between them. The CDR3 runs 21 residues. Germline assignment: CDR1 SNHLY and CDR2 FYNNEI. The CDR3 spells CASSAAPGQGSRLAGFSEQYF. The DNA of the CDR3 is TGTGCCAGCAGTGCAGCACCGGGACAGGGCAGTCGACTAGCGGGTTTCTCCGAGCAGTACTTC.

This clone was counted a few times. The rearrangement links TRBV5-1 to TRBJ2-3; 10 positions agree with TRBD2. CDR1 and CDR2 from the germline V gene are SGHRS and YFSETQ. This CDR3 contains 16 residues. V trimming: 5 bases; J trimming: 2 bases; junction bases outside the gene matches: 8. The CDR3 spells CASSSSSGSSTDTQYF. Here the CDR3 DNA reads TGCGCCAGCAGTTCCTCTAGCGGGAGTTCCACAGATACGCAGTATTTT.

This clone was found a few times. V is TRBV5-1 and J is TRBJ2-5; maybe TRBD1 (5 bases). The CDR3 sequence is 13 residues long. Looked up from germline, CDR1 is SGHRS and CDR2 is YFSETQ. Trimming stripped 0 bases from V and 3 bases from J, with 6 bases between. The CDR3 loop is CASSLVTEETQYF. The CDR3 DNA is TGCGCCAGCAGCTTGGTGACAGAAGAGACCCAGTACTTC. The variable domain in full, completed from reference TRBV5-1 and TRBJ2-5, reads KAGVTQTPRYLIKTRGQQVTLSCSPISGHRSVSWYQQTPGQGLQFLFEYFSETQRNKGNFPGRFSGRQFSNSRSEMNVSTLELGDSALYLCASSLVTEETQYFGPGTRLLVL.

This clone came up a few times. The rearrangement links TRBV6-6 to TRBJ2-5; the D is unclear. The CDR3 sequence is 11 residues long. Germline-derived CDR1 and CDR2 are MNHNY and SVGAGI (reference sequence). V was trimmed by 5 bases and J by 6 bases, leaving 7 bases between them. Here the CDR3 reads CASSELKTQYF. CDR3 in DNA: TGTGCCAGCAGTGAACTCAAGACCCAGTACTTC.